This TCR beta chain stems from a study of T cell responses to AZD1222 COVID-19 vaccine (dated by TCRdb to the early 2020s). For context, the study as a whole: Because spike-specific TCR depth and breadth did not differ between the two schedules, AZD1222 recipients who got a second dose at roughly 4 weeks were pooled with those who got a second dose at roughly 12 weeks. TCR sequencing covered over 230 trial participants: roughly 200 given two doses of AZD1222 and 26 given two doses of MenACWY control vaccine. Trial participants were enrolled by age into 18-55, 56-69 and 70-plus year subgroups, with roughly 160, 29 and 62 TCR-sequenced participants respectively.

Study-wide conclusions, independent of this receptor: Most participants were white British and females outnumbered males, and the authors suggested that clonal diversity may have been underestimated. Vaccine-associated CD4 TCRs spanned the whole spike protein, with dominant responses in regions 160-218 and 743-854. Reportedly, close to half of the unique spike-specific TCRs recognized epitopes lying outside the regions that are mutated in the B.1.351 and B.1.1.7 variants. A significant rise in spike-specific TCR breadth and depth was observed after two AZD1222 doses relative to day 0 and relative to MenACWY recipients. Conclusions about previously exposed vaccinees are limited because only five to seven AZD1222 recipients were SARS-CoV-2 seropositive at baseline. Because no day 14 peak-response samples were available, the repertoires could be characterized only after the peak T cell response. The 56-69-year group was small, and its depth increase did not reach significance, likely because of low power.

Note on this clone: This clone's antigen is unknown. There are no base qualities to consult, and no much larger clone falls within one base.

V and J are truncated by 0 bases and 7 bases respectively, leaving an intervening sequence of 9 bases. CDR1 MNHNS and CDR2 SASEGT are derived from the germline V gene. The CDR3 spans 14 residues, from the cysteine through the phenylalanine. Only the CDR3 part of the read is kept: 42 bases, read in frame from the first base. The CDR3 regions of human TCRbeta chains were subjected to immunosequencing. In the paper's pipeline: TCRs in the repertoires were compared against a reference library of SARS-CoV-2-specific TCRs that had been generated with the MIRA antigen-specificity platform. Breadth was defined as the fraction of unique TCRs that were SARS-CoV-2-associated, and depth was defined as the fraction of total T cells that were SARS-CoV-2-associated. Each spike-specific TCR was assigned to its reactive spike region and to a CD4 or CD8 class using the MIRA data. Log10-transformed breadth and depth values were compared by one-way ANOVA with Sidak's multiple comparisons tests. TCRdb retrieved this table from immuneACCESS and kept in-frame rearrangements only. Not all clones are present; in checked studies, unresolved V genes account for under half, and no reason is known for the remainder. V and J calls and clone size come straight from that table; D and trimming were deduced from the DNA. The sample table shows about 120,000 clones, and approximately 89% are seen once. Roughly 4.5% of the sample comes from the top ten.

The sample's time point, from its label and the paper: baseline before first vaccination. Vaccinee samples were obtained from the UK trials COV001 and COV002, which included a single-blind randomized controlled phase 2/3 trial of AZD1222 (ChAdOx1 nCoV-19) in healthy adults. For TCRbeta chain sequencing, PBMC samples were collected from trial participants at day 0 and at day 28 after the second dose. This sample comprised peripheral blood, obtained on day 0 of AZD1222 vaccination. This chain is built from TRBV6-1 and TRBJ2-2, with TRBD2 tentatively as D gene (6 bases match). The clonotype comes from an adult in good health. In nucleotides, the sequence is TGTGCCAGCAGTGAAGCCGGAGGGGTCGGGGAGCTGTTTTTT. It specifies CASSEAGGVGELFF.